This TCR beta chain derives from a study of cytomegalovirus exposure and HLA in healthy donors. The CDR3 totals 15 residues. Germline V gives CDR1 SGHRS, CDR2 YFSETQ. The V end was cut by 4 bases, the J end by 3 bases, with 17 bases between. Study results and limitations: V- and J-gene trimming in TCR beta was tied to a missense DCLRE1C variant by an analysis performed later.

A word on this clone: Its antigen is undetermined.

The PCR had 60 Vbeta and 13 Jbeta primers. This table comes from immunoSEQ multiplex PCR, and its TCRdb copy is limited to in-frame clones, with some not included. The sample lists approximately 150,000 clones, around four fifths seen once, with more than 9.5% in the top ten. This sequence originates from a woman in her sixties in good health and CMV-seropositive. The sample consisted of PBMCs. The chain joins TRBV5-1 to TRBJ2-7; possible D gene TRBD2, 6 bases. The CDR3 here is CASSPEGRPYYEQYF. The CDR3 DNA follows: TGCGCCAGCAGCCCGGAGGGCCGTCCCTACTACGAGCAGTACTTC.